These 19 T cell receptor beta chains originate from one sample sequenced in a study of cytomegalovirus exposure and HLA in healthy donors. The primer mix had 60 Vbeta and 13 Jbeta primers. This table comes from immunoSEQ multiplex PCR, and its TCRdb copy is limited to in-frame clones, with some not included. The sample holds about 170,000 clones, around 86% seen once. The sequenced sample was PBMCs. These TCRs come from a male donor in good health and CMV-seronegative.

The V and J genes are TRBV4-2 and TRBJ1-5; maybe TRBD1 (5 bases). CDR3 length: 15 residues. V dropped 1 base and J dropped 6 bases, with 13 bases sitting between them. Per germline, CDR1 LGHNA and CDR2 YNFKEQ. For the CDR3, the DNA is TGTGCCAGCAGCCAAGGGGGCCAGGGTACTCAGCCCCAGCATTTT. As protein: CASSQGGQGTQPQHF.

J is TRBJ2-5 and V is TRBV30; TRBD1 agrees at 10 bases. The CDR3 has 15 residues. The junction had 10 bases not matched to a gene; V was cut back by 4 bases and J by 5 bases. Germline CDR1 GTSNPN, CDR2 SVGIG (reference sequence). This CDR3 is CAWTKGQGLVETQYF. DNA of the CDR3: TGTGCCTGGACTAAGGGACAGGGGCTCGTGGAGACCCAGTACTTC.

The rearrangement joins TRBV6-6 to TRBJ1-1; 11 nucleotides line up with TRBD1. The CDR3 length is 15 residues. Germline lookup yields CDR1 MNHNY and CDR2 SVGAGI (reference sequence). V shed 0 bases and J 7 bases; nucleotides not matched to a gene: 4. CDR3 region: CASSYSRDRGVEAFF. The CDR3 DNA follows: TGTGCCAGCAGTTACTCAAGGGACAGGGGGGTTGAAGCTTTCTTT.

Points on this clone: One junction end disagrees with the germline gene, perhaps due to a read error. The chain employs TRBV19 and TRBJ1-1; D not resolved. The germline V gene has CDR1 LNHDA and CDR2 SQIVND (reference sequence). This CDR3 has 13 residues. CDR3 sequence: CATSRVARTEAFF. CDR3 coding DNA: TGTGCCACTAGTCGGGTCGCGCGCACTGAAGCTTTCTTT.

The CDR3 coding sequence is TGTGCCAGCAGCGCCTGGACAGGGACAGGAGACGAGCAGTACTTC. Protein: CASSAWTGTGDEQYF. The chain links TRBV9 to TRBJ2-7, with 8 bases that match TRBD1. Germline CDR1 reads SGDLS; CDR2 reads YYNGEE. CDR3 length equals 15 residues. V dropped 3 bases and J dropped 5; count of bases not matched to a gene: 10.

This clone was counted only a few times. The chain uses TRBV5-4 and TRBJ2-5, with D hard to call. V was clipped by 0 bases and J by 5 bases, with 11 bases between them. CDR1 is SGHNT, CDR2 YYREEE, per germline (reference sequence). The CDR3 is 14 residues long. The CDR3 DNA follows: TGTGCCAGCAGCTTGGCCCCCACAAAGGAGACCCAGTACTTC. It specifies CASSLAPTKETQYF.

V usage is TRBV9 and J usage is TRBJ1-1, with D unclear. V lost 1 base, J lost 5 bases, and 18 bases lay in between. Per germline, CDR1 SGDLS and CDR2 YYNGEE. The CDR3 is made up of 16 amino acids. DNA of the CDR3: TGTGCCAGCAGCGTAAATAGCCCAGCAGGCGGGACTGAAGCTTTCTTT. Encoded protein: CASSVNSPAGGTEAFF.

The chain carries TRBV2 and TRBJ1-4, with D unclear. CDR3 size: 11 residues. Germline assignment: CDR1 SNHLY and CDR2 FYNNEI. The germline V and J ends were trimmed by 5 bases and 9 bases, with 7 bases remaining between them. The CDR3 loop is CASSSSKKLFF. CDR3 bases: TGTGCCAGCAGTTCTTCTAAAAAACTGTTTTTT.

This chain connects TRBV5-1 to TRBJ2-5, with a weak D call TRBD1 (5 bases). The CDR3 has 14 amino acids. Trimming pared 0 bases from V and 2 bases from J, leaving 8 bases between. Germline V lookup: CDR1 SGHRS, CDR2 YFSETQ. The CDR3 nucleotides are TGCGCCAGCAGCTTGGGACGGACACAAGAGACCCAGTACTTC. Its translation: CASSLGRTQETQYF.

The V and J genes are TRBV2 and TRBJ1-4, with D perhaps TRBD1 (6 bases). CDR3 size: 16 residues. The germline gives CDR1 SNHLY, CDR2 FYNNEI. Trimming removed 0 bases at V and 7 bases at J, with 15 bases between. The CDR3 is CASSEAGGQFVEKLFF. CDR3 sequence (DNA): TGTGCCAGCAGTGAAGCTGGAGGACAGTTTGTTGAAAAACTGTTTTTT.

The V call is TRBV5-1, the J call TRBJ2-3, with 11 nucleotides matching TRBD2. CDR1 is SGHRS, CDR2 YFSETQ, per germline. The J segment lost 0 bases and the V segment lost 4 bases, leaving 4 bases of the junction unmatched. The CDR3 runs to 16 residues. CDR3 nucleotide sequence: TGCGCCAGCAGCCCGAGGACTAGCGGGAGCACAGATACGCAGTATTTT. Translation: CASSPRTSGSTDTQYF. The full variable domain, rest sourced from reference TRBV5-1 and TRBJ2-3, is KAGVTQTPRYLIKTRGQQVTLSCSPISGHRSVSWYQQTPGQGLQFLFEYFSETQRNKGNFPGRFSGRQFSNSRSEMNVSTLELGDSALYLCASSPRTSGSTDTQYFGPGTRLTVL.

This clone is a singleton in its sample. V gene TRBV6-1 combines with J gene TRBJ2-5; no clear D. Germline assignment: CDR1 MNHNS and CDR2 SASEGT. The CDR3 spans 13 residues. Trimming cost V 7 bases and J 1 base, with 10 bases left between them. CDR3 in DNA: TGTGCCAGCACCACCGTACTCCAAGAGACCCAGTACTTC. It yields the protein CASTTVLQETQYF.

V is TRBV27 and J is TRBJ2-2; 10 nucleotides agree with TRBD1. The V and J ends lost 6 bases and 5 bases, in that order; junction bases with no gene match: 9. From germline, CDR1 is MNHEY and CDR2 SMNVEV (reference sequence). CDR3 length: 16 residues. The CDR3 DNA reads as TGTGCCAGCAGCTTTACCGGGACAGGGGTTACCGGGGAGCTGTTTTTT. Encoded protein: CASSFTGTGVTGELFF.

The chain carries TRBV6-1 and TRBJ1-5; D gene unclear. Germline CDR1 and CDR2: MNHNS and SASEGT. Trimming removed 7 bases at V and 4 bases at J, with 14 bases between. This CDR3 spans 14 amino acids. CDR3 nucleotides: TGTGCCAGCACTGGGCCGAGTGGGAATCAGCCCCAGCATTTT. Its translation: CASTGPSGNQPQHF.

The rearrangement links TRBV15 to TRBJ2-7; perhaps TRBD2 as D (6 bases). CDR1 is LNHNV and CDR2 is YYDKDF in the germline V gene (reference sequence). Between the trimmed V and J ends, which lost 8 bases and 1 base, there was a span of 9 bases. The CDR3 covers 12 residues. The CDR3 sequence is CATGDFSYEQYF. CDR3 sequence (DNA): TGTGCCACCGGGGACTTTTCCTACGAGCAGTACTTC.

The rearrangement links TRBV18 to TRBJ2-7; 9 bases line up with TRBD2. Trimming removed 2 bases from V and 2 bases from J; junction bases left unmatched: 4. The CDR3 sequence is 15 residues long. CDR1 and CDR2 from the germline V gene are KGHSH and LQKENI. CDR3 region: CASSPGAGGPYEQYF. The CDR3 DNA reads as TGTGCCAGCTCACCAGGGGCGGGGGGGCCCTACGAGCAGTACTTC.

This chain joins TRBV7-6 and TRBJ2-7; 8 nucleotides agree with TRBD2. Per the germline V gene, CDR1 is SGHVS and CDR2 is FNYEAQ. The V gene end was trimmed by 5 bases and the J gene end by 2 bases; junction bases not matched to a gene: 8. CDR3 length equals 15 residues. CDR3 coding DNA: TGTGCCAGCAGCCCGTCGGGGGGGGCCCCCTACGAGCAGTACTTC. This codes for CASSPSGGAPYEQYF.

The genes are TRBV27 and TRBJ2-1, with 11 bases aligning to TRBD1. The CDR3 loop spans 13 amino acids. V gave up 10 bases and J gave up 3 bases; unmatched junction bases: 2. Germline V lookup: CDR1 MNHEY, CDR2 SMNVEV (reference sequence). CDR3 in DNA: TGTGCCACCGGGACAGGGGGCTACAATGAGCAGTTCTTC. Translation gives CATGTGGYNEQFF.

The chain is built from TRBV2 and TRBJ2-1; possibly TRBD2 for D (5 bases). From germline, CDR1 is SNHLY and CDR2 FYNNEI. Trimming left V 2 bases short and J 11 bases short, with 16 bases between. The CDR3 extends over 14 amino acids. The CDR3: CASSESRGRGKQFF. In nucleotides, the CDR3 is TGTGCCAGCAGTGAAAGTAGAGGCCGGGGTAAGCAGTTCTTC.